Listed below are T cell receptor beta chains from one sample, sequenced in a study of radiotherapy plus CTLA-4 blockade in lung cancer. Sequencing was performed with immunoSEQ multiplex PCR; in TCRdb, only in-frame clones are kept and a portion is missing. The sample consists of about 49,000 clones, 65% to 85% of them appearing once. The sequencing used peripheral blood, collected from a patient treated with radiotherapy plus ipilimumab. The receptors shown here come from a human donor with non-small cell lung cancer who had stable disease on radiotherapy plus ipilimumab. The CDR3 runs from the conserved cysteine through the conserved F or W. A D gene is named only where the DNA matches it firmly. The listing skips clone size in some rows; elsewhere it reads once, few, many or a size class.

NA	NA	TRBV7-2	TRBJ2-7	TGTGCCAGCAGCTTAGATGCGGGGGCTAGCTCCTACGAGCAGTACTTC	CASSLDAGASSYEQYF
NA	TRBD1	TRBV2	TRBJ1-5	TGTGCCAGCAGTGGGGGACAGGACCCTAGCAATCAGCCCCAGCATTTT	CASSGGQDPSNQPQHF
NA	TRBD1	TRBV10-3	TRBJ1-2	TGTGCCATCAGTGAGTCACCGGGACAGCTATTTAACTATGGCTACACCTTC	CAISESPGQLFNYGYTF
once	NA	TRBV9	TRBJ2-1	TGTGCCAGCAGCGTAGTTCCTTTTGGTGGTAGCTCCTACAATGAGCAGTTCTTC	CASSVVPFGGSSYNEQFF
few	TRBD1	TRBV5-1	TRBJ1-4	TGCGCCAGCAGCTTGGAACAGGGGAAGGGTGAAAAACTGTTTTTT	CASSLEQGKGEKLFF
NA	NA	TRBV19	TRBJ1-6	TGTGCCAGTAGTTGGGGACGGGCTTATTCACCCCTCCACTTT	CASSWGRAYSPLHF
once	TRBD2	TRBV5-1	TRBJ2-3	TGCGCCAGCAGCTTGGAACTTAGCGGGGGTCGGGGGGCAGATACGCAGTATTTT	CASSLELSGGRGADTQYF
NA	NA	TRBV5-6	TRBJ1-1	TGTGCCAGCAGCTTGGGACTGCTGAACACTGAAGCTTTCTTT	CASSLGLLNTEAFF
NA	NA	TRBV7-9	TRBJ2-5	TGTGCCAGCAGCCCGGAGTTTACTACGGTAGGAGAGACCCAGTACTTC	CASSPEFTTVGETQYF
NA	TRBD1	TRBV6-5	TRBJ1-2	TGTGCCAGCAGTTACTCCGGGACAGGGGGAGGCTACACCTTC	CASSYSGTGGGYTF
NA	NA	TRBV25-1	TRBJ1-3	TGTGCCAGCAGTGAAGAGCGCTCTGGAAACACCATATATTTT	CASSEERSGNTIYF